These 23 T cell receptor beta chains share one sample of origin, sequenced in a study of blood T cell repertoires in COVID-19 (dated by TCRdb to 2020 to 2021). Library construction relied on the immunoSEQ multiplex PCR assay. TCRdb limited this immuneACCESS table to in-frame rearrangements with V and J called. A share of clones is missing; checked studies link under half to unresolved V genes, and the rest is unexplained. This sample has around 16,000 clones in its table, and 85% to 90% of those were observed once. The ten largest clonotypes hold less than 25% of the sample. The sample consisted of peripheral blood. The receptors were gathered from a man aged 60-69 years with acute or convalescent COVID-19.

V gene TRBV28 combines with J gene TRBJ1-1; a possible D gene is TRBD1 (6 bases). The CDR3 has 15 residues. The V and J ends lost 7 bases and 3 bases respectively, with 18 bases between them. CDR1 is MDHEN and CDR2 is SYDVKM in the germline V gene. CDR3: CASTQDSTLDTEAFF. For the CDR3, the DNA is TGTGCCAGCACCCAGGACAGCACTTTGGACACTGAAGCTTTCTTT.

V gene TRBV7-8 combines with J gene TRBJ2-2; D is ambiguous. The germline V and J ends were trimmed by 3 bases and 5 bases, with 19 bases remaining between them. The CDR3 has 17 amino acids. Germline V gene lookup returns CDR1 SGHVS and CDR2 FQNEAQ. For the CDR3, the DNA is TGTGCCAGCAGCTTCGAGAGGAGTACGACGATAACCGGGGAGCTGTTTTTT. This gives the protein CASSFERSTTITGELFF.

The V and J genes are TRBV10-3 and TRBJ1-3; a weak D match, TRBD1 (6 bases). The CDR3 has 14 residues. The ends were cut back, 3 bases at V and 4 bases at J, with 10 bases in the middle. The germline V gene has CDR1 ENHRY and CDR2 SYGVKD. The CDR3 reads CAISDGQTGNTIYF. CDR3 coding DNA: TGTGCCATCAGTGACGGACAGACAGGAAACACCATATATTTT.

The CDR3 loop is CASSRGGLAGGTDTQYF. The CDR3 nucleotides are TGTGCCAGCAGTAGGGGCGGACTAGCGGGGGGCACAGATACGCAGTATTTT. The V call is TRBV27, the J call TRBJ2-3; 13 nucleotides align to TRBD2. The CDR3 consists of 17 residues. V was clipped by 5 bases and J by 1 base; unmatched bases: 6. The germline V gene has CDR1 MNHEY and CDR2 SMNVEV (reference sequence).

The chain uses TRBV9 and TRBJ1-1; D call uncertain. Germline V gene data show CDR1 as SGDLS and CDR2 as YYNGEE. V was shortened by 0 bases and J by 4 bases, with 10 bases between the two germline ends. CDR3 size: 14 residues. Here the CDR3 DNA reads TGTGCCAGCAGCGTAGTCGAGGGAATCACTGAAGCTTTCTTT. Protein sequence: CASSVVEGITEAFF.

This clone has only one observation. The genes are TRBV28 and TRBJ1-1, with 8 bases identical to TRBD1. The CDR3 covers 16 residues. V lost 2 bases and J lost 1; bases outside the gene matches: 6. The germline V gene has CDR1 MDHEN and CDR2 SYDVKM. The CDR3, as DNA: TGTGCCAGCAGTTTAAACCCCGACAGGGGGAACACTGAAGCTTTCTTT. It is translated as CASSLNPDRGNTEAFF. The complete variable domain, with remaining parts taken from reference TRBV28 and TRBJ1-1, reads DVKVTQSSRYLVKRTGEKVFLECVQDMDHENMFWYRQDPGLGLRLIYFSYDVKMKEKGDIPEGYSVSREKKERFSLILESASTNQTSMYLCASSLNPDRGNTEAFFGQGTRLTVV.

The chain employs TRBV7-6 and TRBJ2-1, with 8 bases that match TRBD2. This CDR3 is 14 amino acids long. V shed 2 bases and J 7 bases; nucleotides not matched to a gene: 4. Germline V gives CDR1 SGHVS, CDR2 FNYEAQ. DNA for the CDR3: TGTGCCAGCAGCTTAAGAGCGGGAGTTAATGAGCAGTTCTTC. Its protein product is CASSLRAGVNEQFF. The complete variable domain, with remaining parts taken from reference TRBV7-6 and TRBJ2-1, reads GAGVSQSPRYKVTKRGQDVALRCDPISGHVSLYWYRQALGQGPEFLTYFNYEAQQDKSGLPNDRFSAERPEGSISTLTIQRTEQRDSAMYRCASSLRAGVNEQFFGPGTRLTVL.

J is TRBJ1-1 and V is TRBV7-9; perhaps TRBD1 as D (5 bases). This CDR3 is built from 16 residues. The germline V gene has CDR1 SEHNR and CDR2 FQNEAQ (reference sequence). Trimming pared 1 base from V and 3 bases from J, leaving 15 bases between. The CDR3: CASSLDGGGHHTEAFF. CDR3 sequence (DNA): TGTGCCAGCAGCTTAGATGGGGGAGGTCATCACACTGAAGCTTTCTTT.

CDR3 in amino acids: CASSLDRGVNTEAFF. The DNA of the CDR3 is TGTGCCAGCAGCTTAGACAGGGGAGTGAACACTGAAGCTTTCTTT. The V and J genes are TRBV7-9 and TRBJ1-1; 7 bases align to TRBD1. The CDR3 runs to 15 residues. The J segment lost 0 bases and the V segment lost 1 base, leaving 2 bases of the junction unmatched. Per the germline V gene, CDR1 is SEHNR and CDR2 is FQNEAQ (reference sequence).

The chain has TRBV9 and TRBJ1-1; TRBD1 might be the D (5 bases). The germline V and J ends were trimmed by 4 bases and 4 bases, with 17 bases remaining between them. Per the germline V gene, CDR1 is SGDLS and CDR2 is YYNGEE. This CDR3 has 15 amino acids. CDR3 sequence: CASSPREGRSTEAFF. CDR3 nucleotide sequence: TGTGCCAGCAGCCCCCGGGAGGGGAGGAGCACTGAAGCTTTCTTT.

The chain is built from TRBV5-1 and TRBJ1-6; D is possibly TRBD1 (6 bases). The CDR3 covers 15 residues. The germline V and J ends were trimmed by 0 bases and 8 bases, with 12 bases remaining between them. From germline, CDR1 is SGHRS and CDR2 YFSETQ. CDR3 sequence: CASSLVGAQDSPLHF. Here the CDR3 DNA reads TGCGCCAGCAGCTTGGTGGGGGCGCAGGATTCACCCCTCCACTTT.

The chain joins TRBV28 to TRBJ1-2, with TRBD1 as a possible D gene (5 bases). The CDR3 runs 15 residues. Germline-derived CDR1 and CDR2 are MDHEN and SYDVKM. With 3 bases removed from V and 3 bases from J, the gap between germline ends came to 14 bases. CDR3 bases: TGTGCCAGCAGTTTTCGTCCCGGGGGGTACTATGGCTACACCTTC. This codes for CASSFRPGGYYGYTF.

In the case of this clone: This specimen includes other DNA sequences encoding the same CDR3. The CDR3 DNA is TGTGCCAGCAGCTCCGGACTAGCGGGTCCTGAGACCCAGTACTTC. It translates to CASSSGLAGPETQYF. The V and J genes are TRBV7-9 and TRBJ2-5, with 11 bases aligning to TRBD2. Trimming took 4 bases from V and 5 from J; bases not matched to a gene: 6. This CDR3 contains 15 residues. Germline CDR1 SEHNR, CDR2 FQNEAQ (reference sequence).

The CDR3 nucleotides are TGTGCCAGCAGCCAAGTAGGCAGGGAACTGTTTTTT. As protein: CASSQVGRELFF. The chain combines TRBV3-1 (or the pseudogene TRBV3-2) with TRBJ1-4; D may be TRBD1 (5 bases). The CDR3 is 12 amino acids. Germline V gives CDR1 LGHDT, CDR2 YNNKEL (reference sequence). Trimming pared 1 base from V and 12 bases from J, leaving 9 bases between.

This clone has just one count. The J gene is TRBJ1-2, the V gene TRBV29-1; 11 positions agree with TRBD1. The CDR3 runs 12 residues. Germline-derived CDR1 and CDR2 are SQVTM and ANQGSEA. J was trimmed by 7 bases and V by 4 bases; bases with no gene match: 2. The CDR3 nucleotides are TGCAGCGTTGCGGGACAGGGGGGTGGCTACACCTTC. Amino acids: CSVAGQGGGYTF. Combining the CDR3 with reference TRBV29-1 and TRBJ1-2 gives the whole variable domain SAVISQKPSRDICQRGTSLTIQCQVDSQVTMMFWYRQQPGQSLTLIATANQGSEATYESGFVIDKFPISRPNLTFSTLTVSNMSPEDSSIYLCSVAGQGGGYTFGSGTRLTVV.

V gene TRBV4-2 combines with J gene TRBJ1-1; 8 bases agree with TRBD1. CDR3 length: 15 amino acids. Germline lookup yields CDR1 LGHNA and CDR2 YNFKEQ. V shed 4 bases, J shed 2 bases, and the junction held 6 bases outside the gene matches. The CDR3 loop reads CASSLGQGYNTEAFF. The CDR3 region has the DNA TGTGCCAGCAGCCTCGGACAGGGCTACAACACTGAAGCTTTCTTT.

This clone showed up just a few times. V is TRBV10-3 and J is TRBJ2-5; a possible D gene is TRBD1 (5 bases). CDR3 size: 15 residues. Germline values: CDR1 ENHRY, CDR2 SYGVKD. V was shortened by 6 bases and J by 2 bases, with 16 bases between the two germline ends. CDR3 residues: CAIRDYQGLQETQYF. DNA of the CDR3: TGTGCCATCAGGGATTACCAGGGCTTACAAGAGACCCAGTACTTC.

The V call is TRBV18, the J call TRBJ2-1; 10 bases align to TRBD1. After removal of 3 bases from V and 7 bases from J, the junction contained 3 bases not matched to a gene. The CDR3 totals 14 residues. Germline values: CDR1 KGHSH, CDR2 LQKENI. The CDR3 is CASSPAGQGNEQFF. CDR3 nucleotide sequence: TGTGCCAGCTCACCCGCGGGACAGGGGAATGAGCAGTTCTTC.

This chain uses TRBV30 with TRBJ1-2; D is unclear. Germline V gene data show CDR1 as GTSNPN and CDR2 as SVGIG (reference sequence). The CDR3 extends over 13 amino acids. V shed 8 bases and J shed 0 bases, with 13 bases lying between them. As DNA, the CDR3 is TGTGCCCTAACCGGGGTTTCTAACTATGGCTACACCTTC. Translated: CALTGVSNYGYTF.

The chain combines TRBV20-1 with TRBJ2-1, with no clear D. This CDR3 spans 16 amino acids. The V end was cut by 3 bases, the J end by 7 bases, with 22 bases between. Germline CDR1 reads DFQATT; CDR2 reads SNEGSKA (reference sequence). The CDR3: CSASDEAESNQNEQFF. The CDR3 coding sequence is TGCAGTGCTAGTGATGAGGCGGAATCGAATCAAAATGAGCAGTTCTTC.

The J gene is TRBJ2-1, the V gene TRBV30; TRBD2 matches at 8 bases. This CDR3 contains 18 residues. Germline V gene lookup returns CDR1 GTSNPN and CDR2 SVGIG (reference sequence). With V trimmed by 3 bases and J by 3 bases, 16 bases remained unmatched. In DNA form, the CDR3 reads TGTGCCTGGAGGGGGGCTGAGAGCGGGGGCCGGGTCTACAATGAGCAGTTCTTC. It encodes CAWRGAESGGRVYNEQFF.

The chain employs TRBV5-1 and TRBJ2-2; possible D gene TRBD2, 6 bases. Germline-derived CDR1 and CDR2 are SGHRS and YFSETQ. The CDR3 is 15 amino acids. Trimming stripped 5 bases from V and 0 bases from J, with 11 bases between. The CDR3 spells CASRPLASNTGELFF. DNA of the CDR3: TGCGCCAGCAGACCCCTAGCGTCGAACACCGGGGAGCTGTTTTTT.

This clone appeared once. The CDR3 loop is CASSPQGAGSTFTYEQYF. The CDR3 nucleotides read TGTGCCAGCAGTCCCCAGGGGGCAGGGTCGACCTTCACCTACGAGCAGTACTTC. The chain joins TRBV6-6 to TRBJ2-7; 8 nucleotides agree with TRBD1. The length of the CDR3 is 18 residues. CDR1 is MNHNY and CDR2 is SVGAGI in the germline V gene (reference sequence). V was pared by 5 bases and J by 2 bases, with 17 bases of the junction left unmatched.